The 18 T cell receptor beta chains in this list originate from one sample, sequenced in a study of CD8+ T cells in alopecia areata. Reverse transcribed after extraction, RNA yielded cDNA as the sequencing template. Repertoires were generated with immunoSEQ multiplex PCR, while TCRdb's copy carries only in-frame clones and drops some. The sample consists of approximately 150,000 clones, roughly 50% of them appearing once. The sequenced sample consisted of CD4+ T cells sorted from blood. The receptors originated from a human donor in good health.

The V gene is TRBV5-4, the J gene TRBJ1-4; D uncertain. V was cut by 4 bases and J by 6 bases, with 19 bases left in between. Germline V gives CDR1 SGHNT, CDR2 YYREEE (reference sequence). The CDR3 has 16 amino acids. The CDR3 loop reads CASSLSGRSQDEKLFF. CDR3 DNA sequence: TGTGCCAGCAGCCTGTCCGGACGGTCTCAGGATGAAAAACTGTTTTTT.

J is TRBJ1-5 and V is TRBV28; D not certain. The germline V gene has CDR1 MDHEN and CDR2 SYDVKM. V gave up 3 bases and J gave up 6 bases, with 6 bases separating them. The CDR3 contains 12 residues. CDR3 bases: TGTGCCAGCAGTTTGACGGGTCAGCCCCAGCATTTT. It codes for CASSLTGQPQHF.

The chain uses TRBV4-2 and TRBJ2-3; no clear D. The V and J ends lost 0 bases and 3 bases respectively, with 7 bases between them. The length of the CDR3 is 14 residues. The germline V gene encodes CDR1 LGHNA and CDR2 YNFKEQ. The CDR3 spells CASSQDRPTDTQYF. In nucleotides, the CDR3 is TGTGCCAGCAGCCAAGATAGGCCTACAGATACGCAGTATTTT.

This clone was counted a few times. This CDR3 is CAWWRDGRSYGYTF. DNA for the CDR3: TGTGCCTGGTGGAGGGACGGCCGATCCTATGGCTACACCTTC. This rearrangement joins TRBV30 to TRBJ1-2; perhaps TRBD1 as D (5 bases). Germline V CDR1 and CDR2: GTSNPN, SVGIG (reference sequence). V was cut by 5 bases and J by 4 bases, with 17 bases left in between. This CDR3 spans 14 amino acids. Complete variable domain (other parts from reference TRBV30 and TRBJ1-2): SQTIHQWPATLVQPVGSPLSLECTVEGTSNPNLYWYRQAAGRGLQLLFYSVGIGQISSEVPQNLSASRPQDRQFILSSKKLLLSDSGFYLCAWWRDGRSYGYTFGSGTRLTVV.

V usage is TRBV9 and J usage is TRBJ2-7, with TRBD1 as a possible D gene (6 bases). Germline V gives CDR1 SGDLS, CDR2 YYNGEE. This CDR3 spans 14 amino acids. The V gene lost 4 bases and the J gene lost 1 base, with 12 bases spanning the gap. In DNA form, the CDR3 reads TGTGCCAGCAGCCGGGACACTCGGTCCTACGAGCAGTACTTC. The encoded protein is CASSRDTRSYEQYF.

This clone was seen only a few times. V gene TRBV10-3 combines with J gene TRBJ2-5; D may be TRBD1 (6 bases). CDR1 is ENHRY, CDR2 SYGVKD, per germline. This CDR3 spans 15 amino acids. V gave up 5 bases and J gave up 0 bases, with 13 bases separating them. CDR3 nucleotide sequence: TGTGCCATCAGTACCCATACAGGGTACCAAGAGACCCAGTACTTC. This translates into CAISTHTGYQETQYF.

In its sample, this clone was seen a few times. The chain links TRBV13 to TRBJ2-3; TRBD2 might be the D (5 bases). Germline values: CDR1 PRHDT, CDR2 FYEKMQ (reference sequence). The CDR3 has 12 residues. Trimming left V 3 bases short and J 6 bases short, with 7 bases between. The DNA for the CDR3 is TGTGCCAGCAGCTTCGGGATGGATACGCAGTATTTT. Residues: CASSFGMDTQYF.

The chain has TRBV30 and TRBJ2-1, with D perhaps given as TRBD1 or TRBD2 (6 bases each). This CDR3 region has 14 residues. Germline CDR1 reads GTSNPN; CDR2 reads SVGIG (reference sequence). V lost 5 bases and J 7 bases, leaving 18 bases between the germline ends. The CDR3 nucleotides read TGTGCCTGGCAAAAATGGGGGGCGAGGAATGAGCAGTTCTTC. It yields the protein CAWQKWGARNEQFF.

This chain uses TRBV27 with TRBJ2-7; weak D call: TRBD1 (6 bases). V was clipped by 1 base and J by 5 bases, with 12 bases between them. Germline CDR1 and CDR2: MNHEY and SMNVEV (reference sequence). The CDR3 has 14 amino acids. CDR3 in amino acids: CASSLYRASNEQYF. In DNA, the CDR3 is TGTGCCAGCAGTTTATACAGGGCGTCAAACGAGCAGTACTTC.

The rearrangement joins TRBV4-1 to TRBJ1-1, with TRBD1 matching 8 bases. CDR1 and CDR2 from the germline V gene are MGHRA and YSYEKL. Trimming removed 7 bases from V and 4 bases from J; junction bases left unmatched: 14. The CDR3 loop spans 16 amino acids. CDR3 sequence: CASTNIGTGGSTEAFF. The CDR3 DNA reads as TGCGCCAGCACCAATATAGGGACAGGAGGAAGCACTGAAGCTTTCTTT.

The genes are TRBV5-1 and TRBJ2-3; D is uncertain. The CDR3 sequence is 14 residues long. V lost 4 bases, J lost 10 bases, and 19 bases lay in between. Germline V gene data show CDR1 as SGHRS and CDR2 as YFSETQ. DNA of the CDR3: TGCGCCAGCAGCCCCGGACCCAAAGTTGGTTCGCAGTATTTT. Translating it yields CASSPGPKVGSQYF.

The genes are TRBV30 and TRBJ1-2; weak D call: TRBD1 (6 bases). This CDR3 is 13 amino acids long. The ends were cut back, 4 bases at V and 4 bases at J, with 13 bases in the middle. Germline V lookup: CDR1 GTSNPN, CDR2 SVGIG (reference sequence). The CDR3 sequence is CAWNPGTLYGYTF. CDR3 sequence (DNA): TGTGCCTGGAATCCGGGGACACTCTATGGCTACACCTTC. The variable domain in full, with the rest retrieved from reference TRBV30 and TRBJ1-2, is SQTIHQWPATLVQPVGSPLSLECTVEGTSNPNLYWYRQAAGRGLQLLFYSVGIGQISSEVPQNLSASRPQDRQFILSSKKLLLSDSGFYLCAWNPGTLYGYTFGSGTRLTVV.

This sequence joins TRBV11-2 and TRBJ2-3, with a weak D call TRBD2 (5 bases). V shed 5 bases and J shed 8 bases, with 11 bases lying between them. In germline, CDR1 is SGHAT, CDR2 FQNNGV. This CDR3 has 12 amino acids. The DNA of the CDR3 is TGTGCCAGCAGCGTAAACCGGGGTACGCAGTATTTT. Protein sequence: CASSVNRGTQYF. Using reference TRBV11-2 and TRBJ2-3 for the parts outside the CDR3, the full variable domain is EAGVAQSPRYKIIEKRQSVAFWCNPISGHATLYWYQQILGQGPKLLIQFQNNGVVDDSQLPKDRFSAERLKGVDSTLKIQPAKLEDSAVYLCASSVNRGTQYFGPGTRLTVL.

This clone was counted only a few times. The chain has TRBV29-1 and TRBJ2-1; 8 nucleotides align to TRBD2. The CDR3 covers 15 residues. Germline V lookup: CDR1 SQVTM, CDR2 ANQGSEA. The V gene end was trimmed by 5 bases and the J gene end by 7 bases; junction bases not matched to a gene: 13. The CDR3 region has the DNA TGCAGCGTTTCGTTTAGCGGGACGAGGGGGAATGAGCAGTTCTTC. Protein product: CSVSFSGTRGNEQFF.

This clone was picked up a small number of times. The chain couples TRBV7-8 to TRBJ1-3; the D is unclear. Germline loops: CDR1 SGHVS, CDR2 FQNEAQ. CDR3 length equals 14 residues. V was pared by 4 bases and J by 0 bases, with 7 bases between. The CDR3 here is CASSSGSSGNTIYF. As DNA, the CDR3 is TGTGCCAGCAGCTCTGGGAGCTCTGGAAACACCATATATTTT. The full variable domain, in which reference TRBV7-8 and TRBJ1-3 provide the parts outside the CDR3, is GAGVSQSPRYKVAKRGQDVALRCDPISGHVSLFWYQQALGQGPEFLTYFQNEAQLDKSGLPSDRFFAERPEGSVSTLKIQRTQQEDSAVYLCASSSGSSGNTIYFGEGSWLTVV.

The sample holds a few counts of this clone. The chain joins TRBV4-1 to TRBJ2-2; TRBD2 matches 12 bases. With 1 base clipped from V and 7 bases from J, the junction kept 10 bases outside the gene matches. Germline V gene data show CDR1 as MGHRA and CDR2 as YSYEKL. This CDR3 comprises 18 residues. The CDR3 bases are TGCGCCAGCAGCCAAGGGGCCGCTAGCGGGAGGGGTGGCGGGGAGCTGTTTTTT. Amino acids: CASSQGAASGRGGGELFF.

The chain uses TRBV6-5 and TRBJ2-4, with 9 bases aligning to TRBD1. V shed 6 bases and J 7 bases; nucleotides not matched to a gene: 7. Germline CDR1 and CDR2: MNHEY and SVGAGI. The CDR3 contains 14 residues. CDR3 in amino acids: CASSPGTGSNIQYF. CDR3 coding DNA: TGTGCCAGCAGCCCCGGGACAGGGAGTAACATTCAGTACTTC.

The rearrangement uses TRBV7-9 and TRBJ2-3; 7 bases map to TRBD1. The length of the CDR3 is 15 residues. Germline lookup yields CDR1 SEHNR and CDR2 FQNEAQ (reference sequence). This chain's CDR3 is CAHTGGGQPTDTQYF. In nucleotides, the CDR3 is TGTGCTCACACCGGTGGGGGACAGCCCACAGATACGCAGTATTTT.